This entry features one T cell receptor beta chain sequence. No antigen is known for it. Clones were sequenced by immunoSEQ multiplex PCR, and TCRdb holds only the in-frame ones, with some missing. The sample shows more than 70,000 clones, about 90% of them seen only once. The data stem from a study of resident and recirculating memory T cells in vitiligo. Study overall: Each patient gave two lesional and two nonlesional epidermal shave biopsies, plus PBMCs. Study-wide points: Sequences differed between biopsy sites and patients, suggesting private specificity. Clonality differed among vitiligo lesions, with no unique dominant clone.

Germline CDR1 is SGHNT and CDR2 is YYREEE (reference sequence). The V and J ends lost 4 bases and 8 bases, in that order; junction bases with no gene match: 5. This CDR3 is 14 amino acids long. No vitiligo treatment was given during the prior three months. The chain combines TRBV5-4 with TRBJ2-4, with 11 bases lining up with TRBD1. The TCR comes from a male donor with vitiligo. The sequenced sample consisted of blood. The CDR3 here is CASSGTGGRDIQYF. CDR3 coding DNA: TGTGCCAGCAGCGGGACAGGGGGTCGGGACATTCAGTACTTC.